This record concerns one T cell receptor (beta chain) sequence. TCRdb recomputed calls from the RACE reads with MiXCR, one row per CDR3 protein. The repertoire holds around 75,000 distinct CDR3 sequences, under 13% seen once, with around 7% in the top ten. This specimen comes from a study of human T cells and chemical hapten exposure. Time point given: patch test 2, 6 weeks after DPC sensitization. As to treatment: therapeutic diphenylcyclopropenone sensitization with weekly scalp DPC. The CDR3 is 11 amino acids. Germline loops: CDR1 SQVTM, CDR2 ANQGSEA. V was clipped by 4 bases and J by 5 bases, with 8 bases between them.

The J gene is TRBJ2-5, the V gene TRBV29-1; no firm D call. The sequence was obtained from a woman between 45 and 65 years old with alopecia areata. Some clones in this sample may be carry-over from other donors' samples. The sample here was whole blood, taken in connection with sensitization to the hapten diphenylcyclopropenone (DPC). In DNA form, the CDR3 reads TGCAGCGTTGCGGACGGGGAGACCCAGTACTTC. Encoded protein: CSVADGETQYF.